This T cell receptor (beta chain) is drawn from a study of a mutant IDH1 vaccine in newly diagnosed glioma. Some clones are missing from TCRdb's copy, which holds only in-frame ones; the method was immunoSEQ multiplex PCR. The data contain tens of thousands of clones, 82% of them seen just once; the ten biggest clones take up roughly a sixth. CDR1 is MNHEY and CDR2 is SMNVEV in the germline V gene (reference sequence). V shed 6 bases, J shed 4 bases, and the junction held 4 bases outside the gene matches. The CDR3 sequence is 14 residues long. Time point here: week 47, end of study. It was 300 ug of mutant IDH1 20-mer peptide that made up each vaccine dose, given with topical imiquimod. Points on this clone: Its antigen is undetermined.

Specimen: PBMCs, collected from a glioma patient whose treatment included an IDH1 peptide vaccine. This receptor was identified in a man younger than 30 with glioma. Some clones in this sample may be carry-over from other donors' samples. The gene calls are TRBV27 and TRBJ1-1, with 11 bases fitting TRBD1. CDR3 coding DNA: TGTGCCAGCAGCGGGGACAGGGGGAGCACTGAAGCTTTCTTT. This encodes CASSGDRGSTEAFF.